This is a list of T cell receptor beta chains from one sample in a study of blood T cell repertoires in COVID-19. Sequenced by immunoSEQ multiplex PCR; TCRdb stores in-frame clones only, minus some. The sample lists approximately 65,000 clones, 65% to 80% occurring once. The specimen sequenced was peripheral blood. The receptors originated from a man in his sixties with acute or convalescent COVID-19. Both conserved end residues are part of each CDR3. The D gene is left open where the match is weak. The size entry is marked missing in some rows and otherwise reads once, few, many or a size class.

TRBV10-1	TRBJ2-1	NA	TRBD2	CASSDLTSGEYNEQFF	TGCGCCAGCAGTGACTTGACTAGCGGGGAATACAATGAGCAGTTCTTC
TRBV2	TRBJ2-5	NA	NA	CASSIGETQYF	TGTGCCAGCAGCATCGGGGAGACCCAGTACTTC
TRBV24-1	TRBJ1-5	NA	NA	CATSDPNQPQHF	TGTGCCACCAGTGATCCTAATCAGCCCCAGCATTTT
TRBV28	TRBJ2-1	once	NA	CASTPLGALQGQFF	TGTGCCAGCACCCCCCTCGGGGCTTTACAGGGGCAGTTCTTC
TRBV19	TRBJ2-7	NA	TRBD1	CASSHSGQGRLQYF	TGTGCCAGTAGCCACTCTGGACAGGGTCGTCTGCAGTACTTC
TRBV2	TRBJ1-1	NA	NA	CASRRTAQTEAFF	TGTGCCAGCAGGAGGACAGCACAGACTGAAGCTTTCTTT
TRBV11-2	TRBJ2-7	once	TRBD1	CASTRTGGYEQYF	TGTGCCAGCACCAGAACAGGGGGCTACGAGCAGTACTTC
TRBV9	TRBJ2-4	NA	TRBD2	CASSVGIAGGVKNIQYF	TGTGCCAGCAGCGTAGGGATAGCGGGAGGGGTCAAAAACATTCAGTACTTC
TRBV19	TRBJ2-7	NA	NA	CASSILGGTYEQYF	TGTGCCAGTAGTATTTTGGGAGGAACATACGAGCAGTACTTC
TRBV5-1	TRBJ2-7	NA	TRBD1	CASSPLPGQGETYEQYF	TGCGCCAGCAGCCCACTCCCGGGACAGGGAGAAACCTACGAGCAGTACTTC
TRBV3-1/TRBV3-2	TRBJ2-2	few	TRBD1	CASTPGPGGTGELFF	TGTGCCAGCACCCCTGGGCCAGGGGGAACCGGGGAGCTGTTTTTT
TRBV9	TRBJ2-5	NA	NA	CASSVSGIGQETQYF	TGTGCCAGCAGCGTGTCGGGGATTGGCCAAGAGACCCAGTACTTC
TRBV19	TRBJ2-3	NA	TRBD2	CASSVAGTSGPTNTQYF	TGTGCCAGTAGTGTAGCCGGGACTAGCGGGCCCACCAATACGCAGTATTTT
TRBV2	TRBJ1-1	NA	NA	CASRVRGGGTEAFF	TGTGCCAGCAGAGTTAGGGGGGGAGGCACTGAAGCTTTCTTT
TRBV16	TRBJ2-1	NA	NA	CASSQHSGRDNEQFF	TGTGCCAGCAGCCAACATAGCGGCAGGGACAATGAGCAGTTCTTC
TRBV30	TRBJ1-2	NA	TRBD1	CASKLQGVGHGYTF	TGTGCCTCGAAACTACAGGGGGTGGGGCATGGCTACACCTTC
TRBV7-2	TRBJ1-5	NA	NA	CASSYQPGGSNQPQHF	TGTGCCAGCAGCTATCAACCGGGGGGAAGCAATCAGCCCCAGCATTTT
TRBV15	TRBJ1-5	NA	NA	CATSTTDSDSNQPQHF	TGTGCCACCAGCACAACCGACAGCGATAGCAATCAGCCCCAGCATTTT
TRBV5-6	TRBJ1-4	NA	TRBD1	CASRVTGATNEKLFF	TGTGCCAGCAGGGTGACAGGGGCCACTAATGAAAAACTGTTTTTT
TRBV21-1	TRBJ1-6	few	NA	CASSKGTGGSPLHF	TGTGCCAGCAGCAAAGGGACAGGGGGCTCACCCCTCCACTTT
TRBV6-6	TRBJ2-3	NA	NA	CASSTRNRDTDTQYF	TGTGCCAGCAGCACAAGAAACAGGGACACAGATACGCAGTATTTT
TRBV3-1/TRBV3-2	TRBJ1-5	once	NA	CASSHRGSNQPQHF	TGTGCCAGCAGCCACAGAGGTAGCAATCAGCCCCAGCATTTT
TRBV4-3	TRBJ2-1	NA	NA	CASSQDGEADEQFF	TGCGCCAGCAGCCAAGATGGTGAAGCCGATGAGCAGTTCTTC
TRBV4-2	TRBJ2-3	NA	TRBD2	CASSHSSGLPEDTQYF	TGTGCCAGCAGCCATTCTAGCGGGCTACCGGAGGATACGCAGTATTTT
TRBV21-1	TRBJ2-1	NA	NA	CASSARLLAVFSYNEQFF	TGTGCCAGCAGCGCCAGATTACTAGCGGTGTTCTCCTACAATGAGCAGTTCTTC
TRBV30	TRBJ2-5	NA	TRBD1	CAWVQGEETQYF	TGTGCCTGGGTCCAGGGGGAAGAGACCCAGTACTTC
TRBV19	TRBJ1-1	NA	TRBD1	CASSSDRGSAEAFF	TGTGCCAGTAGTTCCGACAGGGGATCCGCTGAAGCTTTCTTT
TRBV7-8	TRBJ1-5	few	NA	CASSAPGVRNQPQHF	TGTGCCAGCAGCGCCCCGGGGGTTCGCAATCAGCCCCAGCATTTT
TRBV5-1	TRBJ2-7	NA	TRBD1	CASLGDSYEQYF	TGCGCCAGCTTGGGGGACAGCTACGAGCAGTACTTC
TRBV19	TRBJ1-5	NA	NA	CASSMRSVYSNQPQHF	TGTGCCAGTAGTATGAGATCGGTTTATAGCAATCAGCCCCAGCATTTT
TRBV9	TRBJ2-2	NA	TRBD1	CASKEGPGGFGELFF	TGTGCCAGCAAAGAGGGTCCAGGGGGCTTCGGGGAGCTGTTTTTT
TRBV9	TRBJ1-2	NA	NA	CASSPPSYGYTF	TGTGCCAGCAGCCCCCCCAGCTATGGCTACACCTTC
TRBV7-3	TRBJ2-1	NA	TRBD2	CASSLLAGVGEQFF	TGTGCCAGCAGCTTGCTAGCGGGAGTCGGTGAGCAGTTCTTC
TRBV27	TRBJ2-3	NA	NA	CASRADPTDTQYF	TGTGCCAGCAGAGCGGACCCCACAGATACGCAGTATTTT
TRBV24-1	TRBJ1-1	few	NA	CATSDMANTEAFF	TGTGCCACCAGTGATATGGCGAACACTGAAGCTTTCTTT
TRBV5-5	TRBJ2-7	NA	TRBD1	CASSWRQGVAYEQYF	TGTGCCAGCAGCTGGCGACAGGGGGTCGCCTACGAGCAGTACTTC
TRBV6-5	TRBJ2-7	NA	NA	CASSRTSSYEQYF	TGTGCCAGCAGCCGGACATCCTCCTACGAGCAGTACTTC
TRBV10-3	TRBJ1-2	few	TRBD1	CAISESARGQETF	TGTGCCATCAGTGAGTCAGCAAGGGGGCAAGAAACCTTC
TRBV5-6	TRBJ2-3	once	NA	CASIHRGTDTQYF	TGTGCCAGCATCCACAGGGGCACAGATACGCAGTATTTT
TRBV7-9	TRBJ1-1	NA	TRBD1	CASSPDRGGNTEAFF	TGTGCCAGCAGCCCAGACAGGGGAGGGAACACTGAAGCTTTCTTT
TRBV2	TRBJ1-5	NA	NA	CASSDGLFSNQPQHF	TGTGCCAGCAGCGACGGACTGTTTAGCAATCAGCCCCAGCATTTT
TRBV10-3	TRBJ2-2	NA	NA	CAIRETGNPGRELFF	TGTGCCATCAGAGAGACAGGCAACCCGGGTCGGGAGCTGTTTTTT
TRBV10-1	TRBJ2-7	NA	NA	CASSEGLGTDSYEQYF	TGCGCCAGCAGTGAAGGTCTAGGGACTGACTCCTACGAGCAGTACTTC
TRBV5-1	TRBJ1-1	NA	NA	CASSWKPGALSTEAFF	TGCGCCAGCAGCTGGAAACCGGGAGCCCTCAGCACTGAAGCTTTCTTT
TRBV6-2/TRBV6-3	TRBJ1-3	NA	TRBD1	CASSPRQGPGSGNTIYF	TGTGCCAGCAGCCCTCGACAGGGTCCGGGCTCTGGAAACACCATATATTTT
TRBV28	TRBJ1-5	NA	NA	CASSRDRWVPVGNQPQHF	TGTGCCAGCAGTCGAGACAGATGGGTTCCCGTTGGCAATCAGCCCCAGCATTTT
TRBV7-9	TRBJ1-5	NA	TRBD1	CASSLGDRGRGSPQHF	TGTGCCAGCAGCTTAGGAGACAGGGGGCGTGGGTCGCCCCAGCATTTT
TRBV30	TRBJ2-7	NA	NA	CAWNTGTYSYEQYF	TGTGCCTGGAACACCGGGACTTACAGTTACGAGCAGTACTTC
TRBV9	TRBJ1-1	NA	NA	CASSVAQATEAFF	TGTGCCAGCAGCGTAGCCCAGGCAACAGAAGCTTTCTTT
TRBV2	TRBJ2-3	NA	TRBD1	CASTRQGTSTDTQYF	TGTGCCAGCACCCGACAGGGAACATCCACAGATACGCAGTATTTT
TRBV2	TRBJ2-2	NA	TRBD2	CASRGLAGNTGELFF	TGTGCCAGCAGGGGACTAGCGGGTAACACCGGGGAGCTGTTTTTT
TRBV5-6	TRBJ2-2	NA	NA	CASSPLGGETGELFF	TGTGCCAGCAGCCCTCTGGGGGGAGAGACCGGGGAGCTGTTTTTT
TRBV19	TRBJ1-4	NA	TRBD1	CATRRGTGPSSTNEKLFF	TGTGCCACCCGTCGTGGGACAGGGCCTTCCTCAACTAATGAAAAACTGTTTTTT